The rows below give T cell receptor beta chains drawn from one sample of a study of T-cell reconstitution after alpha-beta-depleted transplantation in children. TCRdb re-called the PCR reads through MiXCR, storing one row per CDR3 protein. The data contain a few hundred thousand distinct CDR3 sequences, 15% to 20% of them seen just once; the ten biggest clones take up over 3%. Sample: PBMCs from the stem cell graft donor, taken from the stem cell graft. All receptors come from a human donor who donated a stem cell graft to a child with acute lymphoblastic leukemia. Both conserved end residues are part of each CDR3. A D gene is named only where the DNA matches it firmly. Size tells how often a clone was seen (once, few, many) or the class of an expanded clone, and some rows leave it out.

J | V | size | D | DNA | CDR3
TRBJ1-4 | TRBV19 | few | - | TGTGCCAGTATGCCCCCACAGCTTAATGAAAAACTGTTTTTT | CASMPPQLNEKLFF
TRBJ2-2 | TRBV15 | few | - | TGTGCCACCAGCAGATCCGCGAACACCGGGGAGCTGTTTTTT | CATSRSANTGELFF
TRBJ2-6 | TRBV20-1 | few | - | TGCAGTGCTAGAGAACAGTTATCCTCTGGGGCCAACGTCCTGACTTTC | CSAREQLSSGANVLTF
TRBJ2-1 | TRBV5-1 | few | TRBD1 | TGCGCCAGCAGCCCACTGCAAGGACAGGGTATCGGTGAGCAGTTCTTC | CASSPLQGQGIGEQFF
TRBJ2-7 | TRBV9 | few | TRBD1 | TGTGCCAGCAGCGACCGGGACAGGGGGTCCTACGAGCAGTACTTC | CASSDRDRGSYEQYF
TRBJ2-5 | TRBV20-1 | - | TRBD2 | TGCAGTGCTAGACGGTGGACTAGCGGGAGTAAGACCCAGTACTTC | CSARRWTSGSKTQYF
TRBJ1-2 | TRBV6-2/TRBV6-3 | few | TRBD1 | TGTGCCAGCAGAACCGGGACAGGGGCTGGCTACACCTTC | CASRTGTGAGYTF
TRBJ2-7 | TRBV12-3/TRBV12-4 | - | - | TGTGCCAGCAGTTCAGTCTTTGGCTCCTACGAGCAGTACTTC | CASSSVFGSYEQYF
TRBJ1-2 | TRBV6-5 | - | - | TGTGCCAGCAGTTACTCGAGGACGGGGGACTATGGCTACACCTTC | CASSYSRTGDYGYTF
TRBJ2-7 | TRBV5-1 | few | TRBD2 | TGCGCCAGCAGCAGCACTAGCGGGACGGTGCCGGGCGAGCAGTACTTC | CASSSTSGTVPGEQYF
TRBJ1-4 | TRBV7-9 | few | TRBD1 | TGTGCCAGCAGGTCTCTGTCGGACAGGGTAAATGAAAAACTGTTTTTT | CASRSLSDRVNEKLFF
TRBJ1-5 | TRBV5-6 | few | TRBD1 | TGTGCCAGCAGCTGGGGGACAGGTGGCGCCCTCCAGCATTTT | CASSWGTGGALQHF
TRBJ2-7 | TRBV7-9 | - | TRBD1 | TGTGCCAGCAGCGCGACAGGGAATCACTACGAGCAGTACTTC | CASSATGNHYEQYF
TRBJ1-5 | TRBV15 | few | - | TGTGCCACCAGCAGAGATACCTCAGGGCAGCAGCCCCAGCATTTT | CATSRDTSGQQPQHF
TRBJ2-3 | TRBV3-1 | - | TRBD1 | TGTGCCAGCAGCCAAGATGGGACAGGGGGCAGTCCAGATACGCAGTATTTT | CASSQDGTGGSPDTQYF
TRBJ2-5 | TRBV12-3/TRBV12-4 | few | TRBD2 | TGTGCCAGCAGTGTGGGACTAGCAGAAGAGGCCCAGTACTTC | CASSVGLAEEAQYF
TRBJ2-5 | TRBV3-1 | few | TRBD2 | TGTGCCAGCAGCCTTCGAAATGCGGGAGAAAGAGAGACCCAGTACTTC | CASSLRNAGERETQYF
TRBJ2-4 | TRBV6-5 | few | - | TGTGCCAGCAGTTACTCCAGGGGAGCCAAAAACATTCAGTACTTC | CASSYSRGAKNIQYF
TRBJ2-1 | TRBV5-1 | few | - | TGCGCCAGCAGCTTGCGGGATATATACAATGAGCAGTTCTTC | CASSLRDIYNEQFF
TRBJ1-1 | TRBV11-2 | once | TRBD1 | TGTGCCAGCAGCAAAGTCAGGGGGCCTACAACTGAAGCTTTCTTT | CASSKVRGPTTEAFF
TRBJ2-7 | TRBV24-1 | few | TRBD2 | TGTGCCACCAGTGACCAAACTAGCGGAGCCCCACGGGAGCAGTACTTC | CATSDQTSGAPREQYF